Reported below is one T cell receptor (beta chain). The read terminates 3 residues before the CDR3 end, so the remaining end is supplied by the germline J gene. The sample belongs to a study of T cells in women clearing cervical HPV infection. The CDR3 runs 13 residues. Germline V gene data show CDR1 as LNHDA and CDR2 as SQIVND (reference sequence). The protocol was immunoSEQ multiplex PCR, while the TCRdb copy is restricted to in-frame clones and leaves out a portion. The listing contains 30,000 to 40,000 clones. Sequencing was carried out using blood buffy coat. The origin of this receptor is a woman aged 18 to 69 with a cervical HPV16 infection that either progressed to CIN3+ or cleared (not recorded which). V usage is TRBV19 and J usage is TRBJ1-4; 9 positions agree with TRBD1. CDR3 DNA, as far as it was read: TGTGCCAGTAAGGACAGGGGCTATTCACCA. Its translation: CASKDRGYSP. The whole CDR3 protein reads CASKDRGYSPLFF.